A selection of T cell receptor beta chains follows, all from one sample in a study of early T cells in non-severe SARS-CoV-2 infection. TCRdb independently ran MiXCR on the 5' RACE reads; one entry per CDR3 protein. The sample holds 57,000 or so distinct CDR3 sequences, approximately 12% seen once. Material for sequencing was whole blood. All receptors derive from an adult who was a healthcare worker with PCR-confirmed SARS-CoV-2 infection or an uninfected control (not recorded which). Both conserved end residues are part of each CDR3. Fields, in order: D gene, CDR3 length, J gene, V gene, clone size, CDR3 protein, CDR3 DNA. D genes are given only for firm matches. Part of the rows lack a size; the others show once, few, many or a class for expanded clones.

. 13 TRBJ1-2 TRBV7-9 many CASRTGANYGYTF TGTGCCAGCAGGACAGGAGCTAACTATGGCTACACCTTC
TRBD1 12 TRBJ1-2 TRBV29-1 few CSAMDRGGGYTF TGCAGCGCTATGGACAGGGGAGGCGGCTACACCTTC
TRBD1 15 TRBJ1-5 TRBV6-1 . CASSITGGADQPQHF TGTGCCAGCAGTATCACAGGGGGCGCGGATCAGCCCCAGCATTTT
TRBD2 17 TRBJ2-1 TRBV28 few CASSRGSGSRGLNEQFF TGTGCCAGCAGCCGAGGCAGCGGGAGTAGGGGTTTGAATGAGCAGTTCTTC
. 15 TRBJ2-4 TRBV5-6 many CASSLRGIAKNIQYF TGTGCCAGCAGCTTGAGGGGGATAGCCAAAAACATTCAGTACTTC
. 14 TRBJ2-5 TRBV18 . CASSPRRAEETQYF TGTGCCAGCTCACCACGGAGGGCTGAAGAGACCCAGTACTTC
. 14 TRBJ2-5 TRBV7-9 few CASSSYQGRETQYF TGTGCCAGCAGCTCATATCAGGGTAGAGAGACCCAGTACTTC
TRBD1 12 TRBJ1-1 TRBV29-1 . CSVVGTGIVAFF TGCAGCGTTGTCGGGACAGGGATCGTAGCTTTCTTT
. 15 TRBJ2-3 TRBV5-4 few CASTRGASVADTQYF TGTGCCAGCACCCGGGGGGCTAGCGTCGCAGATACGCAGTATTTT
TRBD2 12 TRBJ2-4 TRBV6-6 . CATSGGWNIQYF TGTGCCACCTCGGGGGGGTGGAACATTCAGTACTTC
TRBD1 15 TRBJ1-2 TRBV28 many CASSSGGQGFYGYTF TGTGCCAGCAGTTCAGGGGGACAGGGGTTCTATGGCTACACCTTC
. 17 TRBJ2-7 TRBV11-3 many CASSSRPGTAGRNEQYF TGTGCCAGCAGCTCCCGCCCCGGGACCGCAGGGCGAAACGAGCAGTACTTC
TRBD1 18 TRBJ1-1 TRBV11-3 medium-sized CASSLDAPGQGVNTEAFF TGTGCCAGCAGCTTAGATGCCCCGGGACAGGGGGTGAACACTGAAGCTTTCTTT
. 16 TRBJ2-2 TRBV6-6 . CASSYVAGLNTGELFF TGTGCCAGCAGTTACGTGGCGGGACTTAACACCGGGGAGCTGTTTTTT
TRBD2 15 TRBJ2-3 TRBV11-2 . CASSAWGGVTDTQYF TGTGCCAGCTCTGCCTGGGGGGGAGTAACAGATACGCAGTATTTT
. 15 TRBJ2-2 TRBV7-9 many CASSDPLRGTGELFF TGTGCCAGCAGCGATCCTCTCCGGGGCACCGGGGAGCTGTTTTTT
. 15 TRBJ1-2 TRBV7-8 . CASSPSTGLNYGYTF TGTGCCAGCAGCCCGTCGACAGGCCTGAACTATGGCTACACCTTC
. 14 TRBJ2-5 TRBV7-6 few CASSSSAQEETQYF TGTGCCAGCAGCTCGTCCGCACAGGAAGAGACCCAGTACTTC
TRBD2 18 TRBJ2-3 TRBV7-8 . CASSLVDRTSGGRDTQYF TGTGCCAGCAGCTTAGTAGATAGGACTAGCGGGGGGAGGGATACGCAGTATTTT
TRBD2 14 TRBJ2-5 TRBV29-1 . CSARLAGVRQTQYF TGCAGCGCACGACTAGCGGGAGTTAGACAGACCCAGTACTTC
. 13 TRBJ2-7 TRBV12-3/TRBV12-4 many CASRRDSPYEQYF TGTGCCAGCAGGAGGGACTCACCCTACGAGCAGTACTTC
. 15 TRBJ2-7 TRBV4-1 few CASSQSRDPYYEQYF TGCGCCAGCAGCCAGTCCAGGGACCCCTACTACGAGCAGTACTTC
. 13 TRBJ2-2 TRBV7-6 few CASSPLGAGELFF TGTGCCAGCAGCCCTCTGGGAGCCGGGGAGCTGTTTTTT
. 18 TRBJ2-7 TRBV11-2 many CASSLSMTGANYPYEQYF TGTGCCAGCAGCTTGAGTATGACGGGGGCAAACTACCCCTACGAGCAGTACTTC
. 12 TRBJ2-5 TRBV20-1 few CSARPGKETQYF TGCAGTGCGAGACCAGGAAAAGAGACCCAGTACTTC
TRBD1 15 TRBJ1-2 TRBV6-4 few CASSVGPGQGPGYTF TGTGCCAGCAGCGTAGGCCCGGGACAGGGGCCTGGCTACACCTTC
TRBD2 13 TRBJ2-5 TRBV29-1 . CSVSSGIQETQYF TGCAGCGTTTCTAGCGGGATACAAGAGACCCAGTACTTC
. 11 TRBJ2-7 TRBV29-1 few CSVADTGEQYF TGCAGCGTAGCGGACACGGGAGAGCAGTACTTC
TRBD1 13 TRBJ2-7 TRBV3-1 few CASSQRQGYEQYF TGTGCCAGCAGCCAACGACAGGGCTACGAGCAGTACTTC
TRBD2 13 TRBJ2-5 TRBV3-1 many CASSQMGGETQYF TGTGCCAGCAGCCAAATGGGAGGGGAGACCCAGTACTTC
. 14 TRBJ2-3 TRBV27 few CASSFRLSTDTQYF TGTGCCAGCAGTTTTCGGCTAAGCACAGATACGCAGTATTTT
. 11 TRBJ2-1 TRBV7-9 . CASSLTDEQFF TGTGCCAGCAGCTTGACAGATGAGCAGTTCTTC
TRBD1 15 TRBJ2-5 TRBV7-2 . CASSRWTGMMESQYF TGTGCCAGCTCAAGATGGACAGGGATGATGGAGAGCCAGTACTTC
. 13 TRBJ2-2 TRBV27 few CASGEWGTGELFF TGTGCCTCAGGGGAGTGGGGCACCGGGGAGCTGTTTTTT
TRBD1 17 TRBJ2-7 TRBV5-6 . CASSLDLFRDRALWQYF TGTGCCAGCAGCTTGGATCTGTTCCGGGACAGGGCCTTATGGCAGTACTTC
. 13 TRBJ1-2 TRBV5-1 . CASSLAGTTGYTF TGCGCCAGCAGCTTGGCCGGGACCACTGGCTACACCTTC
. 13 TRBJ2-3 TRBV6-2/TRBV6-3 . CASSPGRTDTQYF TGTGCCAGCAGTCCCGGACGCACAGATACGCAGTATTTT
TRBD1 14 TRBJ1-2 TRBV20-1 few CSARGDRESDGYTF TGCAGTGCTAGGGGAGACAGGGAATCCGATGGCTACACCTTC
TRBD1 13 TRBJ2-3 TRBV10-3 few CAISATGADTQYF TGTGCCATCAGTGCGACAGGGGCAGATACGCAGTATTTT